This T cell receptor (beta chain) was sequenced for a study of OX40 agonist ivuxolimab in advanced cancers. Study background: Patients were dosed with the agonistic anti-OX40 (CD134) antibody ivuxolimab. Partial response was recorded in three patients: one hepatocellular carcinoma and two cutaneous melanoma cases. Study-level findings and limits: Patients who responded partially at 0.1-3.0 mg/kg showed clonal expansion ranking among the lowest.

Comments on this clone: Its antigen remains unknown.

Drawing of blood for sampling happened at baseline, at cycle 4 day 1, and at cycle 7 day 1. This CDR3 is 13 amino acids long. The germline V gene encodes CDR1 MGHRA and CDR2 YSYEKL. The V end was cut by 3 bases, the J end by 8 bases, with 13 bases between. Clones were sequenced by immunoSEQ multiplex PCR, and TCRdb holds only the in-frame ones, with some missing. Among about 18,000 clones listed, approximately 91% were seen once. Material: CD4+ or CD8+ T cells sorted from blood, obtained in a trial of the OX40 agonist ivuxolimab. The rearrangement joins TRBV4-1 to TRBJ1-2; D is undetermined. The source of this sequence is an adult with an advanced solid tumor such as melanoma, head and neck, liver or kidney cancer. CDR3 protein: CASSQISGYGYTF. The CDR3 DNA is TGCGCCAGCAGCCAGATATCAGGATACGGCTACACCTTC.